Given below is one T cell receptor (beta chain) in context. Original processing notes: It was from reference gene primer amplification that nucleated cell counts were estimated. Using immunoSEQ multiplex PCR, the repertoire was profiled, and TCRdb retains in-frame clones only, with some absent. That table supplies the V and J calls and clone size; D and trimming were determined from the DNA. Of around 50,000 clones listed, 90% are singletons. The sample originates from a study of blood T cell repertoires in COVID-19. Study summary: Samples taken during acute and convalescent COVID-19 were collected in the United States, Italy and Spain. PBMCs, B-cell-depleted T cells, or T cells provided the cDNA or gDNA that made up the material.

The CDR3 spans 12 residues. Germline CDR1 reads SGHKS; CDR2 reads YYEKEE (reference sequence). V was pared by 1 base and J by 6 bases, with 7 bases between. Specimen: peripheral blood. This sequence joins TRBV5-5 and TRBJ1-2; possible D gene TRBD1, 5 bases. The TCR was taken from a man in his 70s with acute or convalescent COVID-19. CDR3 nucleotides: TGTGCCAGCAGCTTGAGGGGCGATGGCTACACCTTC. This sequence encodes CASSLRGDGYTF.